This T cell receptor beta chain was identified in a study of OX40 agonist ivuxolimab in advanced cancers. Notes on the research overall: Ivuxolimab was an agonistic, fully human IgG2 monoclonal antibody directed against OX40 (CD134), a costimulatory receptor. Intravenous ivuxolimab was administered to patients every 2 weeks at six dose levels: 0.01, 0.1, 0.3, 1.5, 3 and 10 mg/kg. Of the 50 to 55 dose-escalation patients, hepatocellular carcinoma was present in approximately 20, melanoma in about 15, renal cell carcinoma in 9 and head and neck cancer in 9. In the dose-escalation cohort, 82.7% of patients were male, and the mean age was roughly 60 years, with a range of roughly 20 to 80. Patients were allowed to have had prior anti-PD-1, anti-PD-L1 or anti-CTLA-4 therapy, and around 40% of the dose-escalation patients had previously received checkpoint inhibitors. Partial responses were achieved by three dose-escalation patients, of whom one had hepatocellular carcinoma and two had cutaneous melanoma. The point of sequencing TCRbeta in the periphery was to test whether ivuxolimab changed TCR sequence diversity and drove clonal T-cell expansion. The monotherapy dose-escalation portion (N of about 50 patients) of the phase I ivuxolimab trial is reported in the paper.

In regard to this clone: The clone's antigen remains unknown. Per-nucleotide qualities are absent, and no much larger clonotype sits a single base away.

To sequence the TCRbeta CDR3 region, genomic DNA was isolated from the sorted cells. TCRbeta CDR3 regions were sequenced using the immunoSEQ Assay. The clones in this table, taken by TCRdb from immuneACCESS, are in-frame only. Not every clone is retained; where verified, under half of the shortfall comes from an unresolved V gene, and the cause of the rest is unknown. For this sample the table gives nearly 65,000 clones, of which about 91% were detected only once. The top ten constitute 4.2% of the sample. Trimming takes 1 base off V and 4 bases off J; junction bases not matched to a gene: 2. The cysteine opens and the phenylalanine closes a CDR3 of 15 amino acids. The only DNA kept is the CDR3, 45 bases in frame from the first base. The CDR1 and CDR2 encoded by the germline V gene are SGHVS and FNYEAQ. Patients with a history of autoimmune disease or receiving systemic immunosuppression were excluded from the trial. Peripheral blood for TCR sequencing was drawn from every dose cohort at baseline, at cycle 4 day 1 and at cycle 7 day 1. Samples came from an open-label, multicenter, first-in-human phase I dose-escalation trial of ivuxolimab. Adults with locally advanced or metastatic melanoma, renal cell, hepatocellular, or head and neck squamous cell carcinoma were enrolled in the trial. Before TCR sequencing, CD4+ T cells and CD8+ T cells were sorted from peripheral blood as separate populations.

Findings and caveats that apply to the study as a whole: The antigen specificity of the peripheral T cells that underwent clonal expansion was not determined. After ivuxolimab, expanded clones were on average more numerous among CD8+ T cells than among CD4+ T cells. In partial responders in the 0.1-3.0 mg/kg groups, normalized peripheral clonal expansion was found to be among the lowest, especially among CD8+ T cells. Low levels of normalized T-cell clonal expansion were also seen in some patients who did not respond. Clonal expansion of both CD4+ and CD8+ blood T cells was observed from baseline to week 6 at doses 0.1 to 3.0 mg/kg.

The TCR comes from an adult with an advanced solid tumor such as melanoma, head and neck, liver or kidney cancer. This sequence uses TRBV7-6 and TRBJ2-1; 9 bases in the junction line up with TRBD2. Sample: CD4+ or CD8+ T cells sorted from blood, taken in a trial of the OX40 agonist ivuxolimab. The CDR3 in this case is CASSLETSGYNEQFF. The DNA sequence is given as TGTGCCAGCAGCTTAGAGACTAGCGGATACAATGAGCAGTTCTTC.